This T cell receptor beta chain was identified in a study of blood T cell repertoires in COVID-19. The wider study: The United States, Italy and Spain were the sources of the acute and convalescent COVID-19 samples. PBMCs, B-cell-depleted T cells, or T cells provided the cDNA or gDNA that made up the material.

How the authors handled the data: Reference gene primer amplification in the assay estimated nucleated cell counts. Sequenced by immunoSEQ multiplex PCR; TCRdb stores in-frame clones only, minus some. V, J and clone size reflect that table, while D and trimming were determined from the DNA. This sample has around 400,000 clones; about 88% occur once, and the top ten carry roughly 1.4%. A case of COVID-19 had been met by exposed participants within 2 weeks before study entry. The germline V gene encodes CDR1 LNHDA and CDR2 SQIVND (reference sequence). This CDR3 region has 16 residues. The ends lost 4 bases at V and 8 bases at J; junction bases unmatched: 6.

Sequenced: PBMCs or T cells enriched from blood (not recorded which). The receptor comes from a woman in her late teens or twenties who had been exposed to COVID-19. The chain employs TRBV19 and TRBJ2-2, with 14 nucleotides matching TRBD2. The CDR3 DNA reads TGTGCCAGTAGTAAGACTAGCGGGAGGGCCGGAGGGGAGCTGTTTTTT. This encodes CASSKTSGRAGGELFF.